Listed below are T cell receptor beta chains from one sample, sequenced in a study of T cell responses to AZD1222 COVID-19 vaccine. TCRdb's table, derived via immunoSEQ multiplex PCR, lists solely in-frame clones and lacks some. The data show 92,000 or so clones, roughly 88% seen once. The sequences come from peripheral blood, collected on day 0 of AZD1222 vaccination. The receptor set was obtained from an adult in good health. The CDR3 runs from the conserved cysteine through the conserved F or W. The D gene is left open where the match is weak. Size values are once, few and many counts, or a class for expanded clones, and some rows have none.

TRBV27 NA NA CASSFTAGNTIYF
TRBV7-2 NA NA CASSLSVYNEQFF
TRBV6-2/TRBV6-3 NA TRBD1 CASSPPSDRLEQYF
TRBV18 NA NA CASSPPSRSEQYF
TRBV6-6 NA NA CASTLGQTYEQYF
TRBV19 NA NA CASSIPGFVYEQYF
TRBV6-5 NA NA CASSYSGSEQYF
TRBV4-2 NA TRBD1 CASSPSPDRDHEQYF
TRBV4-1 NA TRBD2 CASSLAGTRDPTDTQYF
TRBV5-6 NA NA CASSSGPQETQYF
TRBV19 NA NA CASSIVGGTTDTQYF
TRBV27 NA NA CASSLLGYNEQFF
TRBV7-9 NA NA CASSLDRKNIQYF
TRBV10-3 NA TRBD1 CAISRDSSSYNSPLHF
TRBV19 NA TRBD1 CASSIVGGGVQPQHF
TRBV5-5 NA NA CASSLEPRAGYEQYF
TRBV19 once TRBD1 CASSRDSQETQYF
TRBV5-8 NA TRBD1 CASSSNRGLYGYTF
TRBV4-3 once NA CASSQEGTLPYEQYF
TRBV24-1 NA NA CATSRRGSGQPQHF
TRBV6-1 NA NA CASSEIRQVGNQPQHF
TRBV30 NA NA CAWSVSLTNEQYF
TRBV21-1 NA NA CASSKQAGINEQYF
TRBV6-1 NA TRBD2 CASSDPAGGRETQYF
TRBV3-1/TRBV3-2 NA NA CASTGRSYDEQFF
TRBV7-6 NA NA CASSLALGSTDTQYF
TRBV6-5 NA NA CASPTGELFF
TRBV7-6 NA NA CASSPGEYEQYF
TRBV5-1 NA NA CASSFQETQYF
TRBV9 NA NA CASSVGGFSGNTIYF
TRBV6-5 NA TRBD1 CASSYGRQGARYGYTF
TRBV9 NA TRBD1 CASSVGQGTYGYTF
TRBV11-3 NA NA CASSSRVSYEQYF
TRBV4-2 NA NA CASSQDRVPGNTIYF
TRBV7-9 NA NA CASSLEFPNYGYTF
TRBV5-1 NA TRBD1 CASSLAPGQQYQETQYF
TRBV30 NA NA CAWTTGLTNEQFF
TRBV10-2 NA NA CASSQRAYEQYF
TRBV6-5 NA NA CASSSGPGGLEQYF
TRBV30 once TRBD1 CASPRRGTGIEKLFF
TRBV27 NA NA CASSPQGVDNSPLHF
TRBV9 NA NA CASSDVGGEGYGYTF
TRBV27 NA TRBD1 CASSDLGTDPYEQYF
TRBV14 NA TRBD2 CASSPLAGHPLSTGELFF
TRBV10-2 NA NA CASSDYGGQTYEQYF
TRBV6-5 NA NA CASSYDRFSYNEQFF
TRBV6-2/TRBV6-3 NA TRBD2 CASSYPTSGGLSSYNEQFF
TRBV7-6 NA TRBD1 CASSPLTGVSTDTQYF
TRBV7-2 NA TRBD1 CASSLATTGRYGYTF
TRBV5-1 NA TRBD2 CASSSPGLAGTVSYNEQFF
TRBV27 NA NA CASSSQGRGQPQHF
TRBV7-2 NA TRBD2 CASSVRGGSYNEQFF
TRBV28 NA NA CASSLPTYEQYF
TRBV11-2 NA TRBD1 CASSLDRTGPVSTDTQYF
TRBV27 NA TRBD2 CASSSTLAGAYEQYF
TRBV7-2 few NA CASSSDPTDYGYTF
TRBV28 NA NA CASPPSGRTFGLGQYF